This T cell receptor (beta chain) was profiled in a study of OX40 agonist ivuxolimab in advanced cancers. On the study more broadly: The patients received ivuxolimab by intravenous route every 2 weeks at 0.01 to 10 mg/kg. Partial responses were achieved by three patients, of whom one had hepatocellular carcinoma and two had cutaneous melanoma. Overall study results and limits: Among T cells, CD8+ cells averaged more expanded clones than CD4+ cells.

TCRdb's table, derived via immunoSEQ multiplex PCR, lists solely in-frame clones and lacks some. The sample comprises over 50,000 clones, around 91% of which are singletons, and 15% to 20% rests with the top ten. J gave up 4 bases and V 6 bases, and 11 bases lay outside the gene matches. The length of the CDR3 is 16 residues. CDR1 and CDR2 from the germline V gene are MDHEN and SYDVKM. As to this clone: Its antigen is as yet unknown.

Systemic immunosuppression or a history of autoimmune disease excluded patients. This TCR came from an adult with an advanced solid tumor such as melanoma, head and neck, liver or kidney cancer. The sequencing used CD4+ or CD8+ T cells sorted from blood, collected in a trial of the OX40 agonist ivuxolimab. The chain couples TRBV28 to TRBJ1-5; 8 nucleotides align to TRBD1. The CDR3 coding sequence is TGTGCCAGCAGCAACCCCCGGACAGGGCTAAATCAGCCCCAGCATTTT. This translates into CASSNPRTGLNQPQHF.